This T cell receptor beta chain was identified during a study of T cells after yellow fever vaccination. The CDR3 contains 12 residues. V lost 7 bases and J lost 2, with 8 bases in between. Germline-derived CDR1 and CDR2 are SNHLY and FYNNEI. MiXCR, applied by TCRdb to the 5' RACE reads, yields one record per CDR3 protein. The sample gives about 300,000 distinct CDR3 sequences, around 6.8% of which show up once; roughly a sixth is in the top ten. This chain joins TRBV2 and TRBJ2-5; D may be TRBD2 (5 bases). The TCR was taken from a man aged 18 to 35 who received the YFV17D yellow fever vaccine. The sequences come from PBMCs, collected about 49 days after the first yellow fever vaccination. The CDR3 sequence is CASTLAQETQYF. The CDR3 DNA is TGTGCCAGCACGCTAGCTCAAGAGACCCAGTACTTC.